Given below is one T cell receptor (beta chain) in context. Its antigen is unidentified. Repertoires were generated with immunoSEQ multiplex PCR, while TCRdb's copy carries only in-frame clones and drops some. The sample shows tens of thousands of clones, 90% to 95% of them seen only once. This CDR3 is built from 16 residues. In germline, CDR1 is SGHTA, CDR2 FQGNSA. V lost 2 bases to trimming and J lost 2 bases, with 14 bases between them. The sample originates from a study of graft-versus-host responses after intestinal transplantation. Study findings and constraints: In recipient marrow, GvH clones were found, and some appeared first in ileum or blood. Early post-transplant declines in HvG were associated with peak levels of circulating GvH clones.

This receptor was obtained from a human donor who was the organ donor for an intestinal transplant. This specimen was unstimulated CD4+ T cells sorted from spleen or lymph node cells, taken before transplant. This chain links TRBV7-2 with TRBJ2-3; D may be TRBD2 (6 bases). For the CDR3, the DNA is TGTGCCAGCAGCTTAAGTACTAGCCTACTCACAGATACGCAGTATTTT. It translates to CASSLSTSLLTDTQYF.